Listed here are 11 T cell receptor beta chains from one sample, sequenced in a study of human T cells and chemical hapten exposure. Time point denoted: patch test 1, 2 weeks after DPC sensitization. The sample's treatment: therapeutic diphenylcyclopropenone sensitization with weekly scalp DPC. MiXCR, run by TCRdb on the RACE reads, gives a single entry per CDR3 protein. The sample has roughly 82,000 distinct CDR3 sequences; 12% are singletons. This material consisted of whole blood, taken in connection with sensitization to the hapten diphenylcyclopropenone (DPC). The source of these receptors is a woman aged 60 to 75 with alopecia areata. Some clones in this sample may be carry-over from other donors' samples.

This clonotype occurred many times. The rearrangement uses TRBV7-3 and TRBJ1-1; D might be TRBD1 (6 bases). This CDR3 is 17 amino acids long. Germline V gene lookup returns CDR1 SGHTA and CDR2 FQGTGA. V was clipped by 1 base and J by 5 bases, with 20 bases between them. In nucleotides, the CDR3 is TGTGCCAGCAGCTTAAATTCGCTCGGCAGGGGTTATACTGAAGCTTTCTTT. Translating gives CASSLNSLGRGYTEAFF.

The V and J genes are TRBV12-5 and TRBJ1-1; 9 nucleotides agree with TRBD1. With V trimmed by 1 base and J by 8 bases, 2 bases remained unmatched. The length of the CDR3 is 13 residues. CDR1 is LGHNT, CDR2 FRNRAP, per germline. CDR3 residues: CASGLGTGAEAFF. CDR3 in DNA: TGTGCTAGTGGTTTGGGGACAGGGGCCGAAGCTTTCTTT. The variable domain in full, with the rest retrieved from reference TRBV12-5 and TRBJ1-1, is DARVTQTPRHKVTEMGQEVTMRCQPILGHNTVFWYRQTMMQGLELLAYFRNRAPLDDSGMPKDRFSAEMPDATLATLKIQPSEPRDSAVYFCASGLGTGAEAFFGQGTRLTVV.

The chain is built from TRBV20-1 and TRBJ2-1, with D perhaps TRBD1 (6 bases). V shed 6 bases and J shed 8 bases, with 20 bases lying between them. Germline V gene data show CDR1 as DFQATT and CDR2 as SNEGSKA (reference sequence). CDR3 length: 14 residues. The CDR3 DNA reads TGCAGTGCATATACCCCACAGGGCCAATATGAGCAGTTCTTC. Translation gives CSAYTPQGQYEQFF.

Ten or more counts support this clonotype. This chain links TRBV2 with TRBJ2-1; D perhaps matches TRBD2 (7 bases). Looked up from germline, CDR1 is SNHLY and CDR2 is FYNNEI. V lost 4 bases to trimming and J lost 12 bases, with 22 bases between them. This CDR3 contains 15 residues. CDR3 DNA sequence: TGTGCCAGCAGTGGAGGGGGTAGCGGGTTAAATCGGCAGTTCTTC. This translates into CASSGGGSGLNRQFF.

This clonotype was detected ten times or more. The rearrangement links TRBV5-1 to TRBJ1-6; D is unclear. The CDR3 covers 15 residues. V was trimmed by 1 base and J by 6 bases, leaving 11 bases between them. CDR1 is SGHRS, CDR2 YFSETQ, per germline. The CDR3 spells CASSLMGSANSPLHF. The CDR3 nucleotides read TGCGCCAGCAGCTTGATGGGGTCGGCTAATTCACCCCTCCACTTT. Full variable domain (rest looked up from reference TRBV5-1 and TRBJ1-6): KAGVTQTPRYLIKTRGQQVTLSCSPISGHRSVSWYQQTPGQGLQFLFEYFSETQRNKGNFPGRFSGRQFSNSRSEMNVSTLELGDSALYLCASSLMGSANSPLHFGNGTRLTVT.

This clonotype was recorded at least ten times. The V gene is TRBV6-6, the J gene TRBJ2-3, with D possibly matching TRBD1 (5 bases). The germline CDR1 and CDR2 sequences are MNHNY and SVGAGI (reference sequence). The CDR3 runs 17 residues. V lost 2 bases to trimming and J lost 2 bases, with 17 bases between them. For the CDR3, the DNA is TGTGCCAGCAGTTACGGGGCCGGCAACAAGCACACAGATACGCAGTATTTT. Protein sequence: CASSYGAGNKHTDTQYF.

This clonotype was picked up many times. V gene TRBV12-3 or TRBV12-4 combines with J gene TRBJ2-2; D unresolved. Trimming removed 1 base at V and 4 bases at J, with 13 bases between. This CDR3 region has 16 residues. CDR3 residues: CASSLGLGGVTGELFF. The CDR3 nucleotides are TGTGCCAGCAGTTTAGGTCTCGGTGGGGTCACCGGGGAGCTGTTTTTT.

The chain is built from TRBV20-1 and TRBJ2-1; D is possibly TRBD2 (5 bases). CDR1 and CDR2 from the germline V gene are DFQATT and SNEGSKA (reference sequence). Trimming shortened V by 3 bases and J by 4 bases, and 13 bases separated the two germline ends. The CDR3 totals 14 residues. CDR3 coding DNA: TGCAGTGCTAGGCCCCAACTAGATTACAATGAGCAGTTCTTC. Translating gives CSARPQLDYNEQFF.

This clonotype was counted ten times or more. The chain combines TRBV10-3 with TRBJ2-2, with D perhaps matching TRBD1 (6 bases). Germline CDR1 ENHRY, CDR2 SYGVKD. V lost 10 bases and J lost 5, with 14 bases in between. CDR3 length equals 13 residues. The CDR3 DNA follows: TGTGCCACCCGTCTAGGGGGAACCGGGGAGCTGTTTTTT. This codes for CATRLGGTGELFF.

V is TRBV7-3 and J is TRBJ2-1; 14 nucleotides match TRBD2. Unmatched junction bases numbered 17, after V lost 5 bases and J lost 11 bases. Germline V gene lookup returns CDR1 SGHTA and CDR2 FQGTGA. This CDR3 has 18 residues. CDR3 DNA sequence: TGTGCCAGCAGCGGCGGGACTAGCGGGAGCCTACGCGCCGGGAAGCAGTTCTTC. It encodes CASSGGTSGSLRAGKQFF.

This clonotype has ten or more counts. The chain links TRBV2 to TRBJ1-1; D call uncertain. Germline CDR1 and CDR2: SNHLY and FYNNEI. The CDR3 contains 13 residues. The V end lost 3 bases, the J end lost 6 bases, and 11 bases lay between the germline ends. The CDR3 here is CASSDQAGAEAFF. CDR3 nucleotides: TGTGCCAGCAGTGACCAGGCCGGCGCTGAAGCTTTCTTT.